These 19 T cell receptor beta chains came from one sample sequenced in a study of T cells in Graves' hyperthyroidism and ophthalmopathy (dated by TCRdb to about 2019). Library preparation employed multiplex PCR. The instrument given in TCRdb is Illumina HiSeq 2000. Amplification of TCR beta CDR3 regions was carried out from RNA transcripts. The first round of RT-PCR for the TCR CDR3 was performed with the HTBI primer set and the Qiagen OneStep RT-PCR kit. The raw public reads went through TCRdb reprocessing: fastp at Q25, MiXCR clone calling, in-frame beta chains kept. Every entry covers one CDR3 protein and lists the most common genes and DNA from its rows. Present in this sample are around 340,000 distinct CDR3 sequences, 17% of which were seen just once. Clones ranked in the top ten supply 30% to 35% of the sample. The sequencing sample was made of blood. Receptor source: a woman in her twenties or thirties with Graves' hyperthyroidism that later progressed to Graves' ophthalmopathy.

V and J are TRBV15 and TRBJ2-2; 13 bases match TRBD2. This CDR3 is 18 amino acids long. Germline assignment: CDR1 LNHNV and CDR2 YYDKDF (reference sequence). The junction had 9 bases not matched to a gene; V was cut back by 6 bases and J by 2 bases. The CDR3 sequence is CATRLPPGLAGNTGELFF. The CDR3 nucleotides read TGTGCCACCAGATTACCTCCGGGACTAGCGGGAAACACCGGGGAGCTGTTTTTT.

This clonotype was seen at least ten times. The chain combines TRBV29-1 with TRBJ2-1, with D tentatively TRBD2 (5 bases). Trimming removed 0 bases at V and 10 bases at J, with 19 bases between. CDR1 and CDR2 (germline): SQVTM, ANQGSEA. The CDR3 is made up of 15 amino acids. The CDR3 nucleotides are TGCAGCGTTGAAGACTCTGAACCGGAGAGGGAGGAGCAGTTCTTC. This sequence encodes CSVEDSEPEREEQFF.

In this sample, this clonotype turned up a few times. The chain recombines TRBV5-1 with TRBJ2-3; a possible D gene is TRBD2 (5 bases). CDR3 length equals 13 residues. The V end lost 6 bases, the J end lost 3 bases, and 11 bases lay between the germline ends. The germline V gene has CDR1 SGHRS and CDR2 YFSETQ. This chain's CDR3 is CASTLTGTDTQYF. CDR3 in DNA: TGCGCCAGCACTCTTACGGGGACAGATACGCAGTATTTT.

The chain carries TRBV12-3 or TRBV12-4 and TRBJ2-7, with TRBD2 matching 7 bases. The CDR3 length is 17 residues. V gave up 1 base and J gave up 2 bases; unmatched junction bases: 11. The CDR3 sequence is CASSLGGGPSSPYEQYF. As DNA, the CDR3 is TGTGCCAGCAGTTTAGGGGGAGGGCCATCGTCCCCCTACGAGCAGTACTTC.

V and J are TRBV5-5 and TRBJ1-3; unclear D gene. Trimming removed 0 bases at V and 1 base at J, with 8 bases between. Germline V gives CDR1 SGHKS, CDR2 YYEKEE (reference sequence). The CDR3 is 15 residues long. The CDR3, as DNA: TGTGCCAGCAGCTTGGCTCTGGCTTCTGGAAACACCATATATTTT. Its translation: CASSLALASGNTIYF.

This clonotype was found many times. V is TRBV6-2 or TRBV6-3 and J is TRBJ2-1; TRBD1 matches 9 bases. Trimming at V came to 5 bases and at J to 7 bases, leaving 12 bases not matched to a gene. This CDR3 contains 16 residues. Looked up from germline, CDR1 is MNHEY and CDR2 is SVGEGT. The CDR3 here is CASSPLPGTGRNEQFF. For the CDR3, the DNA is TGTGCCAGCAGTCCCCTCCCCGGGACAGGGAGGAATGAGCAGTTCTTC.

The chain joins TRBV7-9 to TRBJ1-1; 7 positions agree with TRBD1. Germline values: CDR1 SEHNR, CDR2 FQNEAQ (reference sequence). After removal of 2 bases from V and 0 bases from J, the junction contained 12 bases not matched to a gene. The CDR3 totals 18 residues. The CDR3 DNA reads TGTGCCAGCAGCTTAACGACAGGGTCTTGGGGTATGAACACTGAAGCTTTCTTT. Translating gives CASSLTTGSWGMNTEAFF.

The table lists this clonotype with a few counts. The V gene is TRBV6-2 or TRBV6-3, the J gene TRBJ2-2; 7 nucleotides line up with TRBD2. Germline CDR1 MNHEY, CDR2 SVGEGT. This CDR3 is built from 15 residues. J gave up 6 bases and V 7 bases, and 11 bases lay outside the gene matches. The CDR3 spells CASIPTSSVPGELFF. Written as DNA, the CDR3 is TGTGCCAGCATTCCGACTAGCAGTGTGCCCGGGGAGCTGTTTTTT.

For the CDR3, the DNA is TGTGCCAGCACTTCCCTGGGGGCTTCAAATGGCTACACCTTC. Amino acid sequence: CASTSLGASNGYTF. The rearrangement links TRBV6-1 to TRBJ1-2; possibly TRBD1 for D (6 bases). With 7 bases removed from V and 6 bases from J, the gap between germline ends came to 18 bases. The germline gives CDR1 MNHNS, CDR2 SASEGT. The CDR3 extends over 14 amino acids.

V gene TRBV4-1 combines with J gene TRBJ1-5, with 9 bases identical to TRBD1. The CDR3 is 15 amino acids. Germline values: CDR1 MGHRA, CDR2 YSYEKL. V lost 1 base, J lost 4 bases, and 2 bases stayed unmatched. For the CDR3, the DNA is TGCGCCAGCAGCCAAGGACAGGGGGGGAATCAGCCCCAGCATTTT. Protein product: CASSQGQGGNQPQHF.

This clonotype showed up many times. This chain uses TRBV6-1 with TRBJ2-7; D unresolved. The CDR3 has 11 residues. Per the germline V gene, CDR1 is MNHNS and CDR2 is SASEGT. Trimming took off 6 bases at V and 3 bases at J, with 6 bases between the two ends. The CDR3 sequence is CASSNNYEQYF. For the CDR3, the DNA is TGTGCCAGCAGCAATAACTACGAGCAGTACTTC.

This clonotype was counted a few times. This CDR3 reads CASSQAGFRDEQFF. For the CDR3, the DNA is TGTGCCAGCAGCCAAGCAGGGTTTAGAGATGAGCAGTTCTTC. The genes are TRBV3-1 and TRBJ2-1, with D possibly matching TRBD1 (5 bases). Trimming removed 1 base from V and 8 bases from J, with 12 bases in between. The length of the CDR3 is 14 residues. From germline, CDR1 is LGHDT and CDR2 YNNKEL (reference sequence).

This clonotype has only a few counts. This sequence joins TRBV19 and TRBJ1-4; 7 bases are shared with TRBD1. CDR1 and CDR2 (germline): LNHDA, SQIVND (reference sequence). There are 16 residues in the CDR3. With 6 bases clipped from V and 6 bases from J, the junction kept 13 bases outside the gene matches. The CDR3: CASSTRGQVMDEKLFF. The CDR3 region has the DNA TGTGCCAGTAGCACCCGAGGACAGGTAATGGATGAAAAACTGTTTTTT.

This clonotype was seen many times. The chain carries TRBV2 and TRBJ1-4; 7 bases are shared with TRBD1. Germline loops: CDR1 SNHLY, CDR2 FYNNEI. Germline trimming cut 6 bases from V and 0 bases from J; bases unmatched to any gene: 1. There are 14 residues in the CDR3. CDR3 sequence (DNA): TGTGCCAGCAGAGGGACAGCAACTAATGAAAAACTGTTTTTT. Translating it yields CASRGTATNEKLFF.

The sample holds many counts of this clonotype. The V gene is TRBV5-1, the J gene TRBJ2-1; 10 bases fit TRBD2. The germline V gene encodes CDR1 SGHRS and CDR2 YFSETQ. The ends lost 2 bases at V and 10 bases at J; junction bases unmatched: 12. The CDR3 covers 16 residues. CDR3 in amino acids: CASSLGGSLAGEEQFF. The CDR3 DNA sequence: TGCGCCAGCAGCTTAGGAGGATCCCTAGCGGGGGAAGAGCAGTTCTTC.

The V gene is TRBV28, the J gene TRBJ2-7; maybe TRBD1 (6 bases). V dropped 8 bases and J dropped 0 bases, with 20 bases sitting between them. The V gene's germline CDR1 is MDHEN and CDR2 SYDVKM. The CDR3 covers 16 residues. CDR3 region: CASAPRTVQYSYEQYF. The CDR3 nucleotides are TGTGCCAGCGCGCCTCGGACAGTTCAGTACTCCTACGAGCAGTACTTC.

This clonotype was counted at least ten times. The J gene is TRBJ1-1, the V gene TRBV27; D is unclear. Germline V gene sequence: CDR1 MNHEY, CDR2 SMNVEV (reference sequence). The V and J ends lost 8 bases and 5 bases respectively, with 27 bases between them. The CDR3 contains 17 residues. CDR3 coding DNA: TGTGCCAGCTGCTCGGTAGGGTTACGGGGTTGGGTGACTGAAGCTTTCTTT. This sequence encodes CASCSVGLRGWVTEAFF.

This clonotype was recorded at least ten times. V and J are TRBV5-1 and TRBJ2-2; no firm D call. Trimming cost V 0 bases and J 2 bases, with 5 bases left between them. This CDR3 has 14 amino acids. CDR1 is SGHRS, CDR2 YFSETQ, per germline. CDR3 sequence reads: CASSLDPNTGELFF. CDR3 coding DNA: TGCGCCAGCAGCTTGGACCCAAACACCGGGGAGCTGTTTTTT.

This clonotype was counted many times. The chain has TRBV18 and TRBJ1-4; D unresolved. The germline V gene encodes CDR1 KGHSH and CDR2 LQKENI. The CDR3 totals 13 residues. With 2 bases removed from V and 8 bases from J, the gap between germline ends came to 9 bases. In DNA, the CDR3 is TGTGCCAGCTCACCAGGGCAACGGGAAAAACTGTTTTTT. This translates into CASSPGQREKLFF.